The text below deals with one T cell receptor (beta chain). Its antigen remains unknown. The data originate from a study of OX40 agonist ivuxolimab in advanced cancers. Method: immunoSEQ multiplex PCR; TCRdb's copy keeps in-frame clones and lacks some. The sample lists over 75,000 clones, more than 80% occurring once. Overall study results and limits: Expanded clones tended on average to be more numerous among CD8+ T cells than CD4+. Within 6 weeks, CD4+ and CD8+ blood T cells expanded clonally at 0.1 to 3.0 mg/kg.

The receptor comes from an adult with an advanced solid tumor such as melanoma, head and neck, liver or kidney cancer. The input for sequencing was CD4+ or CD8+ T cells sorted from blood, taken in a trial of the OX40 agonist ivuxolimab.

CDR3 DNA sequence: TGTGCCAGCAGACCCCAGGGGACAGGGGGCTATGGCTACACCTTC. It translates to CASRPQGTGGYGYTF. The J gene is TRBJ1-2, the V gene TRBV28, with 11 bases identical to TRBD1. This CDR3 contains 15 residues. V gave up 6 bases and J gave up 4 bases; unmatched junction bases: 7. From germline, CDR1 is MDHEN and CDR2 SYDVKM.